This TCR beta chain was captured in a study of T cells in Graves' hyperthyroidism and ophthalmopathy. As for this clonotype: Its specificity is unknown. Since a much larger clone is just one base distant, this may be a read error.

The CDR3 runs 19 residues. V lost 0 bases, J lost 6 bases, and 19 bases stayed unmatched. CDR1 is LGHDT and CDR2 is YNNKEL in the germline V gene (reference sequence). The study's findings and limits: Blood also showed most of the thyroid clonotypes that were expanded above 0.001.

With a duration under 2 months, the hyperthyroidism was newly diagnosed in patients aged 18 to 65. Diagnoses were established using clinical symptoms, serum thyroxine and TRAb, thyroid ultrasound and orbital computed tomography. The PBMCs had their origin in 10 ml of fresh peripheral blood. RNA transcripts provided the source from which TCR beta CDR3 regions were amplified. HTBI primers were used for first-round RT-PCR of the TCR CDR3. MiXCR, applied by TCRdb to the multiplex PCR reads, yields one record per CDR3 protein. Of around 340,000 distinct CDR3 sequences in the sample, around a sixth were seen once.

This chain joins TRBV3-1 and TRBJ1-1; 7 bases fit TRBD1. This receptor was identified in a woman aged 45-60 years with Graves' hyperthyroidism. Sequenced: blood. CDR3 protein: CASSQEGKKGAPLNAEAFF. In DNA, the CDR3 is TGTGCCAGCAGCCAAGAAGGAAAAAAGGGGGCCCCCCTTAACGCTGAAGCTTTCTTT.